What follows describes a single TCR beta chain. These data come from a study of blood T cell repertoires in COVID-19. V was shortened by 6 bases and J by 7 bases, with 19 bases between the two germline ends. This CDR3 region has 15 residues. CDR1 and CDR2 from the germline V gene are MNHEY and SVGEGT. Under the authors' procedure: Estimates of nucleated cell counts were drawn from the amplification of reference gene primers. The table came from immunoSEQ multiplex PCR; TCRdb's copy has only in-frame clones and leaves some out. D and trimming were read from the DNA, whereas the V and J calls and clone size are those reported in that table. Altogether roughly 34,000 clones are present, 85% to 95% being singletons, with the ten largest covering less than 50%.

This receptor was obtained from a man in his 60s with active or convalescent COVID-19. V and J are TRBV6-2 or TRBV6-3 and TRBJ1-5; a weak D match, TRBD1 (6 bases). Specimen: peripheral blood. DNA for the CDR3: TGTGCCAGCAGCCCCTTGCGGGGGGCGGACCAGCCCCAGCATTTT. It is translated as CASSPLRGADQPQHF.